One and the same sample provided the 19 T cell receptor beta chains below, sequenced in a study of T cells in women clearing cervical HPV infection. The data were produced by immunoSEQ multiplex PCR, yet TCRdb's version contains in-frame clones alone and is incomplete. Its listing shows 30,000 or so clones. Sequenced sample: blood buffy coat. Every receptor here comes from a woman between 18 and 70 years old with a cervical HPV16 infection that either progressed to CIN3+ or cleared (not recorded which).

As for this clone: The read ends 3 residues before the CDR3 terminus; that terminus is restored from the germline J gene. This rearrangement joins TRBV18 to TRBJ2-4; the D gene is possibly TRBD2 (5 bases). The length of the CDR3 is 15 residues. Germline CDR1 is KGHSH and CDR2 is LQKENI. CDR3 region: CASSPPTGVYYGQYF. The covered CDR3 bases are TGTGCCAGCTCACCACCGACCGGGGTTTACTATGGT.

As for this clone: The read ends 3 residues shy of where the CDR3 ends; the end is completed using the germline J gene. This chain uses TRBV6-1 with TRBJ1-2; D may be TRBD1 (5 bases). The CDR3 contains 15 residues. Germline-derived CDR1 and CDR2 are MNHNS and SASEGT. Trimming left V 0 bases short and J 7 bases short, with 15 bases between. CDR3 protein: CASSEAQQAWSGYTF. The sequenced CDR3 bases are TGTGCCAGCAGTGAAGCACAACAGGCTTGGAGTGGC.

Note on this clone: The sequence runs out 3 residues before the end of the CDR3; the remainder is reconstructed from the germline J gene. The chain employs TRBV14 and TRBJ2-2; tentatively, D is TRBD1 (5 bases). CDR3 length: 13 amino acids. Germline V CDR1 and CDR2: SGHDN, FVKESK. CDR3 residues: CASSPGGAVKLFF. CDR3 DNA, as far as it was read: TGTGCCAGCAGCCCCGGTGGGGCTGTAAAG. The complete variable domain, with remaining parts taken from reference TRBV14 and TRBJ2-2, reads EAGVTQFPSHSVIEKGQTVTLRCDPISGHDNLYWYRRVMGKEIKFLLHFVKESKQDESGMPNNRFLAERTGGTYSTLKVQPAELEDSGVYFCASSPGGAVKLFFGEGSRLTVL.

On this clone: Read data end 3 residues before the CDR3 end; the end is taken from the germline J gene. The chain is built from TRBV2 and TRBJ2-3; 8 bases agree with TRBD2. Germline V CDR1 and CDR2: SNHLY, FYNNEI. The CDR3 length is 15 residues. The covered CDR3 bases are TGTGCCAGCAGTGGCGGGGGGCGATCTCAAGAGACG. This encodes CASSGGGRSQET. The whole CDR3 protein is CASSGGGRSQETQYF.

About this clone: The CDR3 end falls 3 residues outside the read, so it is completed with the germline J gene. The genes are TRBV29-1 and TRBJ2-5, with 8 bases lining up with TRBD2. CDR3 length: 14 amino acids. V was pared by 7 bases and J by 4 bases, with 11 bases of the junction left unmatched. CDR1 SQVTM and CDR2 ANQGSEA come from the germline V gene. CDR3 loop: CSATGRGGGETQYF. Partial CDR3 DNA: TGCAGCGCGACTGGACGGGGGGGAGGAGAGACC.

Notes on this clone: The DNA ends 3 residues before the CDR3 does, and the rest of the CDR3 is filled in from the germline J gene. The J gene is TRBJ1-1, the V gene TRBV20-1; D is perhaps TRBD1 (5 bases). The CDR3 extends over 15 amino acids. V shed 6 bases and J shed 4 bases, with 21 bases lying between them. Germline lookup yields CDR1 DFQATT and CDR2 SNEGSKA (reference sequence). This chain's CDR3 is CSASSGRLGGTEAFF. The sequenced CDR3 bases are TGCAGTGCCTCGTCGGGACGGCTGGGGGGCACTGAA.

As to this clone: The CDR3 is cut off 3 residues early in the read; its end comes from the germline J gene. The chain combines TRBV20-1 with TRBJ2-3, with 7 nucleotides matching TRBD1. This CDR3 spans 19 amino acids. Looked up from germline, CDR1 is DFQATT and CDR2 is SNEGSKA (reference sequence). CDR3 residues: CSARDYSTGQRHPQETQYF. The sequenced part of the CDR3 DNA is TGCAGTGCTAGAGATTACTCGACGGGACAGAGACACCCCCAAGAGACG.

Comment on this clone: The CDR3 is cut off 3 residues early in the read; its end comes from the germline J gene. The rearrangement joins TRBV11-2 to TRBJ2-7; TRBD2 matches 8 bases. Trimming cost V 5 bases and J 6 bases; bases outside gene matches: 9. Germline V CDR1 and CDR2: SGHAT, FQNNGV. The CDR3 runs to 14 residues. The sequenced part of the CDR3 DNA is TGTGCCAGCAGCCCAGGACTAGCTATCGGCGAG. Translated: CASSPGLAIGE. The CDR3 reads in full as CASSPGLAIGEQYF. The complete variable domain, with remaining parts taken from reference TRBV11-2 and TRBJ2-7, reads EAGVAQSPRYKIIEKRQSVAFWCNPISGHATLYWYQQILGQGPKLLIQFQNNGVVDDSQLPKDRFSAERLKGVDSTLKIQPAKLEDSAVYLCASSPGLAIGEQYFGPGTRLTVT.

As concerns this clone: Compared with germline, one end of the junction differs, possibly owing to a read error. Read sequence stops 3 residues before the CDR3 end, and the germline J gene provides the missing end. This sample includes further DNA sequences coding for the same CDR3. The chain recombines TRBV7-9 with TRBJ1-3; 11 bases are a match to TRBD1. The CDR3 contains 15 residues. Germline V gene lookup returns CDR1 SEHNR and CDR2 FQNEAQ (reference sequence). This CDR3 is CASSFGQGAGNTIYF. The sequenced part of the CDR3 DNA is TGTGCCAGCAGCTTTGGACAGGGGGCGGGAAACACA.

About this clone: The read terminates 3 residues before the CDR3 end, so the remaining end is supplied by the germline J gene. J is TRBJ2-1 and V is TRBV5-5; 12 bases match TRBD1. After removal of 4 bases from V and 8 bases from J, the junction contained 7 bases not matched to a gene. CDR3 length equals 15 residues. Germline-derived CDR1 and CDR2 are SGHKS and YYEKEE (reference sequence). CDR3 sequence: CASSVPGQGAYEQFF. The sequenced part of the CDR3 DNA is TGTGCCAGCAGCGTACCGGGACAGGGGGCCTATGAG.

Concerning this clone itself: With the read ending 3 residues before the CDR3 end, the germline J gene is used to fill in that end. The chain carries TRBV10-1 and TRBJ2-1, with TRBD2 matching 10 bases. The V gene's germline CDR1 is WNHNN and CDR2 SYGVQD (reference sequence). Germline trimming cut 5 bases from V and 1 base from J; bases unmatched to any gene: 2. CDR3 length: 15 amino acids. CDR3 amino acids: CASSSGGASYNEQFF. CDR3 DNA (partial): TGCGCCAGCAGTAGCGGGGGGGCGTCCTACAATGAG.

With respect to this clone: The CDR3 end falls 3 residues outside the read, so it is completed with the germline J gene. V is TRBV5-1 and J is TRBJ2-1; 9 bases align to TRBD2. V shed 5 bases, J shed 8 bases, and the junction held 8 bases outside the gene matches. The germline CDR1 and CDR2 sequences are SGHRS and YFSETQ. The CDR3 covers 14 residues. The covered CDR3 bases are TGCGCCAGCAGTTTTAGCGGGGGATTTGATGAG. Translated, it gives CASSFSGGFDE. The whole CDR3 protein reads CASSFSGGFDEQFF.

Details on this clone: With the read ending 3 residues before the CDR3 end, the germline J gene is used to fill in that end. This chain links TRBV7-4 with TRBJ2-1, with a weak D call TRBD2 (5 bases). Germline V lookup: CDR1 SGHVT, CDR2 SQSDAQ. The length of the CDR3 is 17 residues. Trimming removed 7 bases from V and 8 bases from J, with 27 bases in between. The CDR3 DNA, read in part, is TGTGCCAGCATCACGGGGTTTTGCGCAATTGGGATTGATGAG. Translation: CASITGFCAIGIDE. The whole CDR3 protein reads CASITGFCAIGIDEQFF.

For this clone: Sequencing ends 3 residues short of the CDR3 end; the germline J gene provides the rest. The chain links TRBV20-1 to TRBJ1-1; tentatively, D is TRBD1 (5 bases). The CDR3 covers 15 residues. Per the germline V gene, CDR1 is DFQATT and CDR2 is SNEGSKA (reference sequence). Trimming pared 6 bases from V and 3 bases from J, leaving 20 bases between. The CDR3 loop is CSASGDAGRDTEAFF. CDR3 bases read: TGCAGTGCCAGCGGGGACGCCGGGCGGGACACTGAA.

Turning to this clone: The CDR3 goes on 3 residues after the read ends, and that part is filled in from the germline J gene. V is TRBV18 and J is TRBJ1-4; no definite D call. Trimming left V 4 bases short and J 0 bases short, with 12 bases between. CDR3 length: 16 amino acids. CDR1 and CDR2 from the germline V gene are KGHSH and LQKENI. The CDR3 reads CASSQSHGATNEKLFF. CDR3 DNA, as far as it was read: TGTGCCAGCTCACAAAGCCACGGTGCAACTAATGAAAAA.

Concerning this clone itself: The read comes to an end 3 residues before the CDR3 does, leaving the germline J gene to fill in the end. The chain has TRBV18 and TRBJ1-5, with 7 bases matching TRBD1. The germline gives CDR1 KGHSH, CDR2 LQKENI. J was trimmed by 0 bases and V by 4 bases; bases with no gene match: 6. The CDR3 is made up of 16 amino acids. The CDR3 DNA, read in part, is TGTGCCAGCTCACGTACAGGGGCGGATAGCAATCAGCCC. This gives the protein CASSRTGADSNQP. The complete CDR3 sequence is CASSRTGADSNQPQHF.

A note on this clone: The read ends 3 residues before the CDR3 terminus; that terminus is restored from the germline J gene. The chain couples TRBV30 to TRBJ2-7; D uncertain. CDR1 is GTSNPN, CDR2 SVGIG, per germline (reference sequence). CDR3 length equals 12 residues. Trimming took 1 base from V and 1 from J, leaving 5 bases between them. The CDR3 spells CAWSDSSYEQYF. The CDR3 bases that were read are TGTGCCTGGAGTGACAGTTCCTACGAG.

As concerns this clone: Coverage ceases 3 residues before the CDR3 finishes, and the germline J gene fills in the end. The chain carries TRBV7-8 and TRBJ2-5; 8 nucleotides match TRBD2. After removal of 5 bases from V and 5 bases from J, the junction contained 7 bases not matched to a gene. CDR1 is SGHVS, CDR2 FQNEAQ, per germline. The CDR3 covers 14 residues. CDR3 in amino acids: CASSAQGGGETQYF. CDR3 bases read: TGTGCCAGCAGCGCCCAGGGCGGGGGGGAGACC.

As concerns this clone: The CDR3 end lies 3 residues beyond the end of the read and is filled in from the germline J gene. This chain joins TRBV30 and TRBJ1-4, with 7 positions matching TRBD1. From germline, CDR1 is GTSNPN and CDR2 SVGIG (reference sequence). Trimming removed 7 bases from V and 6 bases from J; junction bases left unmatched: 8. CDR3 size: 13 residues. The sequenced part of the CDR3 DNA is TGTGCCTTTGAACGAGGGGGCGATGAAAAA. Its translation is CAFERGGDEK. The entire CDR3 is CAFERGGDEKLFF.